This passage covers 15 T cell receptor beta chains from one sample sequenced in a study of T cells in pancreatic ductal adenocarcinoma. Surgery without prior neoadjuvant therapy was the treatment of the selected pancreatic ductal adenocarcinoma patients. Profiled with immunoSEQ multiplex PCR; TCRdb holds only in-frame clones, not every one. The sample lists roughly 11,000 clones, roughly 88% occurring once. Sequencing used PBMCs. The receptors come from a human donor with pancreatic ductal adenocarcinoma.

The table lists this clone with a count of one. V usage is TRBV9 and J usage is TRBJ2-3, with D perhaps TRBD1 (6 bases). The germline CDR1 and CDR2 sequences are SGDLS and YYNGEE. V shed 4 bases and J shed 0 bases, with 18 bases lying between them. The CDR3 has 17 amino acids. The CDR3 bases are TGTGCCAGCAGCCGTGGGGACAAGAGAGCTAGCACAGATACGCAGTATTTT. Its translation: CASSRGDKRASTDTQYF.

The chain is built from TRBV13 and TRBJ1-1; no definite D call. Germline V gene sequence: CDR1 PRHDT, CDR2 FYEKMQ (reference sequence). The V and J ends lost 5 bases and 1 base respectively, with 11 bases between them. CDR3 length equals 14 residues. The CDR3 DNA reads TGTGCCAGCAGCCCCCTGGGAGAGAACACTGAAGCTTTCTTT. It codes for CASSPLGENTEAFF.

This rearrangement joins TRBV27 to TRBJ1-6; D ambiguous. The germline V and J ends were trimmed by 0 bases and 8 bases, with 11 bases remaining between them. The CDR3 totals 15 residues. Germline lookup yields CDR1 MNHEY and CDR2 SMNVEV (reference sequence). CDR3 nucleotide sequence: TGTGCCAGCAGTTTATCGGTGTCGGCCTATTCACCCCTCCACTTT. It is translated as CASSLSVSAYSPLHF.

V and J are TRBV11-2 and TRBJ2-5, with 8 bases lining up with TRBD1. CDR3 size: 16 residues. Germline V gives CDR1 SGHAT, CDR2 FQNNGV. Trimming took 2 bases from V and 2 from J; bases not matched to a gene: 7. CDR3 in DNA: TGTGCCAGCAGCTTAAAAGGGGACAGGTTTCAAGAGACCCAGTACTTC. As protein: CASSLKGDRFQETQYF.

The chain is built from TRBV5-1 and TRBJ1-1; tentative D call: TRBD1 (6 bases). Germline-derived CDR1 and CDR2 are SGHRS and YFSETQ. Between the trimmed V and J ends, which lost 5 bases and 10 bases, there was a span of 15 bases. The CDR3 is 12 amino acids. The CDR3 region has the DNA TGCGCCAGCAGACGGGACACCGAGGGAGCTTTCTTT. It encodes CASRRDTEGAFF.

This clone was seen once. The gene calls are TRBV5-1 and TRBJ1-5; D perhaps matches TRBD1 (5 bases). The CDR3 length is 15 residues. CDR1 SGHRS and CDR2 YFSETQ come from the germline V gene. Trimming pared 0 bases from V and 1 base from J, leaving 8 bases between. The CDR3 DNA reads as TGCGCCAGCAGCTTGGAGGGGACGAGCAATCAGCCCCAGCATTTT. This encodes CASSLEGTSNQPQHF.

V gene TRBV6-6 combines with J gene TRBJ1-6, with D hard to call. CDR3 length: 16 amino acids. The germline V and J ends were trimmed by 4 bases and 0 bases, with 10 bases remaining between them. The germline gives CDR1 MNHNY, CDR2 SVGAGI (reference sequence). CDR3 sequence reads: CASSLEPSSYNSPLHF. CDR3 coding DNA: TGTGCCAGCAGTTTAGAGCCGAGCTCCTATAATTCACCCCTCCACTTT.

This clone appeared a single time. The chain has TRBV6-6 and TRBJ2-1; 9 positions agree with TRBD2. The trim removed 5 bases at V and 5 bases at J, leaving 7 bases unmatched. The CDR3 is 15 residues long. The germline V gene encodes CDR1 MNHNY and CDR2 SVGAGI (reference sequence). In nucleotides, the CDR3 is TGTGCCAGCAGTGTCTATGAGCGGGAGGACAATGAGCAGTTCTTC. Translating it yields CASSVYEREDNEQFF.

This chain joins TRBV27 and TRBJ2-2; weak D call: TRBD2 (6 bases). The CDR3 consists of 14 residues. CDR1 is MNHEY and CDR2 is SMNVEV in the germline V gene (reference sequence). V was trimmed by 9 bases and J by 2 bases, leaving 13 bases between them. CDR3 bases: TGTGCCAGTCGCGGGACTCTAAACACCGGGGAGCTGTTTTTT. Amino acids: CASRGTLNTGELFF.

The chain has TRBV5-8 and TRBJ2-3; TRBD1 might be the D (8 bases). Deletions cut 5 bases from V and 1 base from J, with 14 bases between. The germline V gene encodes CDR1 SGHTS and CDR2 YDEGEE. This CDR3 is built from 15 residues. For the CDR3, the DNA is TGTGCCAGCAGTTCACAGGGGGGGGGCACAGATACGCAGTATTTT. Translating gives CASSSQGGGTDTQYF.

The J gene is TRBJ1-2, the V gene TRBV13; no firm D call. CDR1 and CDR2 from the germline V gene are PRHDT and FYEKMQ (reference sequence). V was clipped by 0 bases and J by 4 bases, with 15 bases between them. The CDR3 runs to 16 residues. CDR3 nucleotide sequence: TGTGCCAGCAGCTTAGGGGGTCCTGGAGCAATCTATGGCTACACCTTC. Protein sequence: CASSLGGPGAIYGYTF.

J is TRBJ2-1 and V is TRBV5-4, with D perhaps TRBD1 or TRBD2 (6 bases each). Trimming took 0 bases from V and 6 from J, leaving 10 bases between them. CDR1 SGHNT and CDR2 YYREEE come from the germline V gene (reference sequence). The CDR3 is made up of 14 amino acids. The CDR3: CASSLGGASNEQFF. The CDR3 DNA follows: TGTGCCAGCAGCTTGGGGGGGGCCTCCAATGAGCAGTTCTTC. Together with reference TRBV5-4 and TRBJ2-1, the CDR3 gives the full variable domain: ETGVTQSPTHLIKTRGQQVTLRCSSQSGHNTVSWYQQALGQGPQFIFQYYREEENGRGNFPPRFSGLQFPNYSSELNVNALELDDSALYLCASSLGGASNEQFFGPGTRLTVL.

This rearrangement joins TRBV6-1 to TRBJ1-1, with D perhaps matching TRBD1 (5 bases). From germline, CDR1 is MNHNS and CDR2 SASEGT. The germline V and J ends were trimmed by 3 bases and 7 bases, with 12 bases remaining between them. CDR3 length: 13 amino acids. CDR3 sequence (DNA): TGTGCCAGCAGTGAGGGGGACCGCCTTGAAGCTTTCTTT. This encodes CASSEGDRLEAFF.

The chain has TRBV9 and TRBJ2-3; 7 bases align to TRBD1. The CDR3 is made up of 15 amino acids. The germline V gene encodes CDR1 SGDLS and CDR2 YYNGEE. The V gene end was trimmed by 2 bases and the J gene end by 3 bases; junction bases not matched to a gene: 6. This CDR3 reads CASSVVGGRTDTQYF. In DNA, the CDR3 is TGTGCCAGCAGCGTTGTAGGGGGCAGGACAGATACGCAGTATTTT.

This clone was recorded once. The CDR3 loop reads CASSYSGAPTNEKLFF. Written as DNA, the CDR3 is TGCGCCAGCAGCTACAGTGGTGCTCCAACTAATGAAAAACTGTTTTTT. This rearrangement joins TRBV5-1 to TRBJ1-4; no clear D. Trimming shortened V by 3 bases and J by 0 bases, and 12 bases separated the two germline ends. From germline, CDR1 is SGHRS and CDR2 YFSETQ. The CDR3 covers 16 residues.